This T cell receptor beta chain was recorded in a study of blood T cell repertoires in COVID-19. V lost 2 bases to trimming and J lost 5 bases; unmatched junction nucleotides: 5. CDR1 MNHEY and CDR2 SVGAGI come from the germline V gene. CDR3 size: 14 residues. Measured with immunoSEQ multiplex PCR; TCRdb has only the in-frame clones, and not every one. The table records about 220,000 clones, roughly 88% of them present only once. The chain is built from TRBV6-5 and TRBJ2-7; 8 bases agree with TRBD2. This TCR was recovered from a man between 25 and 39 years old who had recovered from COVID-19. The sample comprised peripheral blood. CDR3 sequence: CASSYGAGGHEQYF. The DNA for the CDR3 is TGTGCCAGCAGTTACGGGGCGGGGGGTCACGAGCAGTACTTC.